Shown below are 21 T cell receptor beta chains from a single sample sequenced in a study of OX40 agonist ivuxolimab in advanced cancers. Produced via immunoSEQ multiplex PCR; TCRdb's table is partial and in-frame only. The data show about 66,000 clones, about 85% seen once. Sequences were derived from CD4+ or CD8+ T cells sorted from blood, sampled in a trial of the OX40 agonist ivuxolimab. These receptors all stem from an adult with an advanced solid tumor such as melanoma, head and neck, liver or kidney cancer.

This clone showed up just a few times. The chain is built from TRBV7-2 and TRBJ1-1; maybe TRBD1 (5 bases). V gave up 1 base and J gave up 4 bases, with 13 bases separating them. Germline loops: CDR1 SGHTA, CDR2 FQGNSA. The CDR3 is 15 residues long. DNA of the CDR3: TGTGCCAGCAGCTTAGTCGCAGGGTCGGGCACTGAAGCTTTCTTT. This sequence encodes CASSLVAGSGTEAFF.

This chain joins TRBV7-8 and TRBJ1-1; D not resolved. Trimming cost V 1 base and J 1 base, with 7 bases left between them. The CDR3 has 14 amino acids. Germline CDR1 is SGHVS and CDR2 is FQNEAQ. CDR3 protein: CASSLDRANTEAFF. The CDR3 nucleotides are TGTGCCAGCAGCTTAGACAGAGCGAACACTGAAGCTTTCTTT.

The chain recombines TRBV28 with TRBJ2-7; 11 positions match TRBD1. After removal of 4 bases from V and 3 bases from J, the junction contained 8 bases not matched to a gene. CDR3 size: 16 residues. Germline loops: CDR1 MDHEN, CDR2 SYDVKM. The CDR3 sequence: CASSSLGQGADYEQYF. CDR3 in DNA: TGTGCCAGCAGTTCCCTCGGACAGGGGGCGGACTACGAGCAGTACTTC.

The rearrangement links TRBV6-5 to TRBJ2-3; 7 bases are shared with TRBD1. The germline V gene has CDR1 MNHEY and CDR2 SVGAGI. The CDR3 runs 15 residues. V was pared by 7 bases and J by 4 bases, with 11 bases of the junction left unmatched. The CDR3, as DNA: TGTGCCAGCAAACAGGGACAGTCGACTTCAGATACGCAGTATTTT. It encodes CASKQGQSTSDTQYF.

This clone turned up a few times. The chain carries TRBV6-1 and TRBJ1-5; TRBD1 is a possible D gene (5 bases). The germline V and J ends were trimmed by 6 bases and 4 bases, with 10 bases remaining between them. Germline V gene data show CDR1 as MNHNS and CDR2 as SASEGT. The CDR3 totals 13 residues. This chain's CDR3 is CASRRGENQPQHF. The CDR3, as DNA: TGTGCCAGCAGGAGAGGGGAGAATCAGCCCCAGCATTTT.

A single count supports this clone. This chain uses TRBV5-1 with TRBJ1-6; D is unclear. Germline lookup yields CDR1 SGHRS and CDR2 YFSETQ. The V gene lost 2 bases and the J gene lost 7 bases, with 7 bases spanning the gap. The CDR3 length is 13 residues. The CDR3 reads CASSLDTNSPLHF. In nucleotides, the CDR3 is TGCGCCAGCAGCTTAGATACGAATTCACCCCTCCACTTT.

The chain uses TRBV21-1 and TRBJ2-3. TRBV21-1 is an annotated pseudogene. This CDR3 is built from 15 residues. CDR3 amino acids: CASSKESASTDTQYF. The CDR3 coding sequence is TGTGCCAGCAGCAAAGAGTCGGCTAGCACAGATACGCAGTATTTT.

The V gene is TRBV5-4, the J gene TRBJ2-1; 7 bases map to TRBD2. Germline loops: CDR1 SGHNT, CDR2 YYREEE (reference sequence). This CDR3 comprises 15 residues. Unmatched junction bases numbered 8, after V lost 4 bases and J lost 4 bases. CDR3 sequence reads: CASSDSSGGYNEQFF. The CDR3 bases are TGTGCCAGCAGCGATTCTAGCGGAGGGTACAATGAGCAGTTCTTC.

The chain recombines TRBV6-1 with TRBJ2-7; D unresolved. The CDR3 is 13 amino acids. V was clipped by 7 bases and J by 0 bases, with 10 bases between them. Germline V gene data show CDR1 as MNHNS and CDR2 as SASEGT. In DNA form, the CDR3 reads TGTGCCAGCACTGGGCAGAGCTCCTACGAGCAGTACTTC. The encoded protein is CASTGQSSYEQYF.

This clone was seen a handful of times. The chain carries TRBV6-1 and TRBJ2-7, with D perhaps matching TRBD1 (5 bases). The CDR3 length is 16 residues. Germline lookup yields CDR1 MNHNS and CDR2 SASEGT. V was cut by 1 base and J by 4 bases, with 17 bases left in between. The CDR3 DNA follows: TGTGCCAGCAGTGAAGGGGGCATAATTCAACGGTACGAGCAGTACTTC. Translating gives CASSEGGIIQRYEQYF.

This chain uses TRBV7-2 with TRBJ1-5, with D maybe TRBD1 (6 bases). This CDR3 spans 15 amino acids. Trimming took 0 bases from V and 5 from J, leaving 11 bases between them. Germline V gene sequence: CDR1 SGHTA, CDR2 FQGNSA. This CDR3 is CASSLARGLHQPQHF. The CDR3 region has the DNA TGTGCCAGCAGCTTAGCACGGGGGCTTCATCAGCCCCAGCATTTT.

The chain is built from TRBV11-3 and TRBJ1-1, with D maybe TRBD1 (5 bases). V shed 1 base and J shed 7 bases, with 7 bases lying between them. There are 12 residues in the CDR3. The germline gives CDR1 SGHNT, CDR2 YENEEA. The CDR3 DNA reads TGTGCCAGCAGCTTAGGGGGGGATGAAGCTTTCTTT. It codes for CASSLGGDEAFF.

The CDR3 DNA sequence: TGTGCCAGCTCACCCGGACAGATGGGGACTGAAGCTTTCTTT. Translated: CASSPGQMGTEAFF. The rearrangement joins TRBV18 to TRBJ1-1; a possible D gene is TRBD1 (6 bases). Germline assignment: CDR1 KGHSH and CDR2 LQKENI. This CDR3 comprises 14 residues. The V end lost 3 bases, the J end lost 5 bases, and 13 bases lay between the germline ends.

This sequence joins TRBV7-2 and TRBJ1-1; perhaps TRBD1 as D (5 bases). The V gene's germline CDR1 is SGHTA and CDR2 FQGNSA. Trimming took 4 bases from V and 4 from J, leaving 16 bases between them. CDR3 length: 15 residues. In nucleotides, the CDR3 is TGTGCCAGCAGCTCCGTCCTTTGGGGGAGCACTGAAGCTTTCTTT. This translates into CASSSVLWGSTEAFF.

The J gene is TRBJ2-5, the V gene TRBV18; the match to TRBD1 covers 9 bases. Germline CDR1 KGHSH, CDR2 LQKENI. CDR3 size: 15 residues. V lost 5 bases, J lost 3 bases, and 7 bases stayed unmatched. The CDR3 DNA follows: TGTGCCAGCTCATCGGGACAGGGAAGTAAAGAGACCCAGTACTTC. Protein product: CASSSGQGSKETQYF.

The rearrangement joins TRBV7-2 to TRBJ2-5, with 7 bases identical to TRBD1. J lost 4 bases, V lost 4 bases, and 9 bases had no gene match. Germline CDR1 and CDR2: SGHTA and FQGNSA. The CDR3 totals 15 residues. CDR3 amino acids: CASSSPRTGPETQYF. The DNA of the CDR3 is TGTGCCAGCAGCTCACCACGGACAGGCCCAGAGACCCAGTACTTC.

The CDR3 coding sequence is TGTGCCAGCAGCCCCTCGTGGGACAGGGGAATGAACACTGAAGCTTTCTTT. Its translation: CASSPSWDRGMNTEAFF. The rearrangement joins TRBV7-9 to TRBJ1-1; 10 positions agree with TRBD1. Germline CDR1 and CDR2: SEHNR and FQNEAQ (reference sequence). The CDR3 runs 17 residues. V shed 5 bases and J 0 bases; nucleotides not matched to a gene: 9. Full variable domain (outside the CDR3, taken from reference TRBV7-9 and TRBJ1-1): DTGVSQNPRHKITKRGQNVTFRCDPISEHNRLYWYRQTLGQGPEFLTYFQNEAQLEKSRLLSDRFSAERPKGSFSTLEIQRTEQGDSAMYLCASSPSWDRGMNTEAFFGQGTRLTVV.

The CDR3 DNA sequence: TGTGCCAGCAGTTTATGGGGAAAAGGGGAAGCTTTCTTT. It yields the protein CASSLWGKGEAFF. The rearrangement links TRBV27 to TRBJ1-1; D remains unclear. The CDR3 has 13 residues. The germline V gene encodes CDR1 MNHEY and CDR2 SMNVEV (reference sequence). V dropped 1 base and J dropped 8 bases, with 11 bases sitting between them.

J is TRBJ1-1 and V is TRBV6-6; D unclear. The CDR3 has 15 residues. Germline-derived CDR1 and CDR2 are MNHNY and SVGAGI (reference sequence). Trimming took off 2 bases at V and 5 bases at J, with 15 bases between the two ends. CDR3 sequence: CASSYVPQWPTEAFF. The CDR3, as DNA: TGTGCCAGCAGTTACGTCCCGCAATGGCCTACTGAAGCTTTCTTT.

This chain joins TRBV14 and TRBJ2-5; 7 bases fit TRBD2. The CDR3 consists of 15 residues. V was pared by 1 base and J by 3 bases, with 5 bases of the junction left unmatched. Germline CDR1 and CDR2: SGHDN and FVKESK. CDR3 in DNA: TGTGCCAGCAGCCAAGGCGGGACTATGAAAGAGACCCAGTACTTC. Amino acids: CASSQGGTMKETQYF.

The V gene is TRBV29-1, the J gene TRBJ1-3, with D unclear. V lost 8 bases and J 6 bases, leaving 14 bases between the germline ends. This CDR3 comprises 12 residues. Germline V lookup: CDR1 SQVTM, CDR2 ANQGSEA. The CDR3 sequence is CSMADGLNTIYF. The DNA for the CDR3 is TGCAGCATGGCGGACGGACTAAACACCATATATTTT. The variable domain in full, completed from reference TRBV29-1 and TRBJ1-3, reads SAVISQKPSRDICQRGTSLTIQCQVDSQVTMMFWYRQQPGQSLTLIATANQGSEATYESGFVIDKFPISRPNLTFSTLTVSNMSPEDSSIYLCSMADGLNTIYFGEGSWLTVV.